One sample yielded the 18 T cell receptor beta chains listed below, sequenced in a study of cytotoxic CD8 clonotypes in ibrutinib-treated CLL. The protocol was immunoSEQ multiplex PCR, while the TCRdb copy is restricted to in-frame clones and leaves out a portion. The top ten clones hold around 15% of a sample with approximately 200,000 clones, 55% to 85% of them seen once. The specimen was PBMCs, collected after 24 months of ibrutinib treatment. Receptor source: a human donor with chronic lymphocytic leukemia.

The V gene is TRBV7-8, the J gene TRBJ2-3; TRBD2 matches 10 bases. With V trimmed by 9 bases and J by 0 bases, 12 bases remained unmatched. CDR1 and CDR2 from the germline V gene are SGHVS and FQNEAQ. The CDR3 is made up of 17 amino acids. The CDR3 DNA sequence: TGTGCCAGTCACCCACGGACTAGCGGATCTAGCACAGATACGCAGTATTTT. Translated, it gives CASHPRTSGSSTDTQYF.

The chain employs TRBV4-3 and TRBJ2-1; 7 bases map to TRBD2. CDR1 and CDR2 (germline): LGHNA, YSLEER. The ends lost 3 bases at V and 2 bases at J; junction bases unmatched: 4. This CDR3 contains 15 residues. The CDR3 spells CASSQELAAYNEQFF. The CDR3 nucleotides are TGCGCCAGCAGCCAGGAGCTAGCGGCCTACAATGAGCAGTTCTTC.

V and J are TRBV9 and TRBJ2-5, with TRBD2 matching over 8 bases. CDR1 is SGDLS, CDR2 YYNGEE, per germline. V lost 0 bases, J lost 2 bases, and 6 bases stayed unmatched. The CDR3 length is 16 residues. The CDR3 region has the DNA TGTGCCAGCAGCGTAGGAAGCGGGGGAGGACAAGAGACCCAGTACTTC. Encoded protein: CASSVGSGGGQETQYF.

This clone has a handful of counts. The gene calls are TRBV27 and TRBJ2-7; 10 bases are a match to TRBD2. CDR3 length equals 15 residues. CDR1 and CDR2 (germline): MNHEY, SMNVEV (reference sequence). The V segment lost 3 bases and the J segment 6 bases; nucleotides outside the gene matches: 8. The CDR3 spells CASSLSSGSKVEQYF. The CDR3 bases are TGTGCCAGCAGTTTGTCTAGCGGGAGCAAGGTCGAGCAGTACTTC.

The J gene is TRBJ2-1, the V gene TRBV29-1; 8 bases are shared with TRBD2. In germline, CDR1 is SQVTM, CDR2 ANQGSEA. The V gene end was trimmed by 4 bases and the J gene end by 3 bases; junction bases not matched to a gene: 11. There are 16 residues in the CDR3. The CDR3 reads CSVVPLRAGVYNEQFF. In DNA form, the CDR3 reads TGCAGCGTTGTGCCCTTAAGAGCGGGAGTCTACAATGAGCAGTTCTTC.

The chain has TRBV18 and TRBJ1-2; D call uncertain. V lost 2 bases to trimming and J lost 8 bases, with 15 bases between them. Germline CDR1 reads KGHSH; CDR2 reads LQKENI. The CDR3 has 14 amino acids. The CDR3 DNA reads as TGTGCCAGCTCACCAGCAGTCGGGCTTTACGGCTACACCTTC. This codes for CASSPAVGLYGYTF. Supplemented by reference TRBV18 and TRBJ1-2, the full variable domain reads NAGVMQNPRHLVRRRGQEARLRCSPMKGHSHVYWYRQLPEEGLKFMVYLQKENIIDESGMPKERFSAEFPKEGPSILRIQQVVRGDSAAYFCASSPAVGLYGYTFGSGTRLTVV.

This clone was observed a handful of times. This chain uses TRBV27 with TRBJ2-2, with no clear D. Between the trimmed V and J ends, which lost 5 bases and 0 bases, there was a span of 7 bases. CDR1 and CDR2 from the germline V gene are MNHEY and SMNVEV (reference sequence). This CDR3 is 14 amino acids long. CDR3 DNA sequence: TGTGCCAGCAGTCAAGATACGAACACCGGGGAGCTGTTTTTT. Its protein product is CASSQDTNTGELFF.

V usage is TRBV4-3 and J usage is TRBJ2-1; 13 positions match TRBD2. CDR3 length equals 19 residues. After removal of 5 bases from V and 4 bases from J, the junction contained 14 bases not matched to a gene. The germline V gene encodes CDR1 LGHNA and CDR2 YSLEER. In nucleotides, the CDR3 is TGCGCCAGCAGCGGACATCTTACTAGCGGGAGGGCCTTATACAATGAGCAGTTCTTC. Translated, it gives CASSGHLTSGRALYNEQFF.

This chain links TRBV29-1 with TRBJ2-7; TRBD2 aligns across 15 bases. Looked up from germline, CDR1 is SQVTM and CDR2 is ANQGSEA. The ends lost 4 bases at V and 4 bases at J; junction bases unmatched: 5. This CDR3 region has 15 residues. CDR3 region: CSVATGLAGGYEQYF. CDR3 bases: TGCAGCGTTGCTACGGGACTAGCGGGAGGTTACGAGCAGTACTTC.

This chain links TRBV7-9 with TRBJ2-7; unclear D gene. CDR3 length: 12 amino acids. Germline loops: CDR1 SEHNR, CDR2 FQNEAQ (reference sequence). Trimming took off 5 bases at V and 4 bases at J, with 9 bases between the two ends. This CDR3 is CASSLQSYEQYF. The CDR3 nucleotides read TGTGCCAGCAGCCTACAGTCTTACGAGCAGTACTTC.

The V and J genes are TRBV7-2 and TRBJ2-7; TRBD2 aligns across 13 bases. V lost 4 bases to trimming and J lost 2 bases; unmatched junction nucleotides: 2. The CDR3 consists of 15 residues. Germline loops: CDR1 SGHTA, CDR2 FQGNSA. Here the CDR3 DNA reads TGTGCCAGCAGCTCCACTAGCGGGAGGGCCTACGAGCAGTACTTC. Encoded protein: CASSSTSGRAYEQYF.

The chain carries TRBV5-4 and TRBJ1-4; 7 nucleotides match TRBD1. V trimming: 3 bases; J trimming: 7 bases; junction bases outside the gene matches: 9. Germline loops: CDR1 SGHNT, CDR2 YYREEE (reference sequence). The CDR3 covers 15 residues. CDR3 sequence (DNA): TGTGCCAGCAGCTCGAAGCAGGGGGATGCTGAAAAACTGTTTTTT. Translated, it gives CASSSKQGDAEKLFF.

J is TRBJ2-7 and V is TRBV5-1, with TRBD2 identical over 11 bases. Trimming at V came to 4 bases and at J to 3 bases, leaving 6 bases not matched to a gene. CDR1 SGHRS and CDR2 YFSETQ come from the germline V gene. The CDR3 totals 15 residues. DNA of the CDR3: TGCGCCAGCAGCCCCGGGACTAGCGGAGACTACGAGCAGTACTTC. Protein sequence: CASSPGTSGDYEQYF.

This clone was recorded a few times. V and J are TRBV10-3 and TRBJ2-5; 10 nucleotides match TRBD2. Germline V CDR1 and CDR2: ENHRY, SYGVKD. Trimming removed 0 bases from V and 1 base from J; junction bases left unmatched: 5. There are 17 residues in the CDR3. This CDR3 reads CAISESVAGGSQETQYF. The CDR3 coding sequence is TGTGCCATCAGTGAGTCGGTAGCGGGAGGCTCCCAAGAGACCCAGTACTTC.

A word on this clone: Other DNA sequences in this specimen translate into the identical CDR3. The chain couples TRBV5-1 to TRBJ2-5; 8 positions agree with TRBD1. V lost 1 base, J lost 1 base, and 0 bases stayed unmatched. Germline CDR1 and CDR2: SGHRS and YFSETQ. CDR3 size: 14 residues. CDR3 loop: CASSLQGAQETQYF. The CDR3 region has the DNA TGCGCCAGCAGCTTGCAGGGGGCCCAAGAGACCCAGTACTTC.

This clone was seen only once. The genes are TRBV10-3 and TRBJ2-3; 9 nucleotides align to TRBD2. Germline V gives CDR1 ENHRY, CDR2 SYGVKD. J lost 1 base, V lost 4 bases, and 9 bases had no gene match. This CDR3 region has 17 residues. CDR3 DNA: TGTGCCATCAGTGCCAGTATAGCGGGAGCTGGCACAGATACGCAGTATTTT. It specifies CAISASIAGAGTDTQYF.

This clone has a single count. As DNA, the CDR3 is TGTGCCAGCAGCCCCTTCTCCGGGACTAGCGGGCTCAATGAGCAGTTCTTC. Translating gives CASSPFSGTSGLNEQFF. The V and J genes are TRBV4-2 and TRBJ2-1, with 12 bases fitting TRBD2. From germline, CDR1 is LGHNA and CDR2 YNFKEQ. The CDR3 extends over 17 amino acids. The ends lost 4 bases at V and 6 bases at J; junction bases unmatched: 10.

This clone showed up just a few times. The rearrangement joins TRBV10-3 to TRBJ2-5, with no clear D. V was pared by 2 bases and J by 2 bases, with 6 bases between. CDR3 length equals 13 residues. Germline V lookup: CDR1 ENHRY, CDR2 SYGVKD. CDR3 nucleotide sequence: TGTGCCATCAGTGAGAACTCTCAAGAGACCCAGTACTTC. This translates into CAISENSQETQYF.